These T cell receptor beta chains were read from a single sample in a study of sequential checkpoint blockade in melanoma. Using immunoSEQ multiplex PCR, the repertoire was profiled, and TCRdb retains in-frame clones only, with some absent. The sample shows fewer than 20,000 clones, approximately 82% of them seen only once. The sample in question was CD8+ T cells sorted from blood (inferred from file names), obtained from a patient given nivolumab and ipilimumab in sequence. The receptors derive from a human donor with melanoma. Both conserved end residues are part of each CDR3. A D gene is named only where the DNA matches it firmly. A clone size is listed for some rows: how often the clone was seen (once, few, many), or a class if it is expanded.

cdr3_length j_call d_call v_call clone_size cdr3_aa cdr3_nt
14 TRBJ1-1 TRBD1 TRBV19 NA CASRIRDSDTEAFF TGTGCCAGTAGGATAAGGGACAGCGACACTGAAGCTTTCTTT
15 TRBJ1-3 TRBD1 TRBV5-5 NA CASSLGGGTGNTIYF TGTGCCAGCAGCTTGGGAGGGGGCACTGGAAACACCATATATTTT
12 TRBJ2-5 NA TRBV29-1 NA CSVDDSQETQYF TGCAGCGTTGACGACAGTCAAGAGACCCAGTACTTC
10 TRBJ2-7 NA TRBV20-1 NA CSARSGEQYF TGCAGTGCTAGATCCGGCGAGCAGTACTTC
13 TRBJ1-6 NA TRBV27 NA CASSLTSFSPLHF TGTGCCAGCAGTTTAACGAGTTTTTCACCCCTCCACTTT
17 TRBJ2-2 NA TRBV4-1 NA CASSQDLRLGATGELFF TGCGCCAGCAGCCAAGATTTACGCCTAGGGGCCACCGGGGAGCTGTTTTTT
15 TRBJ2-1 TRBD2 TRBV5-6 NA CASSLGGGSYNEQFF TGTGCCAGCAGCTTGGGCGGGGGTTCCTACAATGAGCAGTTCTTC
15 TRBJ2-3 NA TRBV28 NA CASSLGEPSTDTQYF TGTGCCAGCAGTTTAGGGGAGCCAAGCACAGATACGCAGTATTTT
13 TRBJ2-7 TRBD2 TRBV7-9 NA CASSPPGGMEQYF TGTGCCAGCAGCCCTCCGGGAGGGATGGAGCAGTACTTC
14 TRBJ1-1 TRBD1 TRBV7-9 NA CASSFPGQPTEAFF TGTGCCAGCAGCTTCCCGGGACAGCCCACTGAAGCTTTCTTT
14 TRBJ2-1 NA TRBV4-2 NA CASSQGGAGNEQFF TGTGCCAGCAGCCAAGGGGGCGCTGGGAATGAGCAGTTCTTC
14 TRBJ2-7 TRBD1 TRBV13 NA CASSPTRDRVEQYF TGTGCCAGCAGCCCCACCCGGGACAGGGTGGAGCAGTACTTC
15 TRBJ1-2 TRBD1 TRBV4-2 once CASSQGTGWHYGYTF TGTGCCAGCAGCCAAGGGACAGGGTGGCACTATGGCTACACCTTC
15 TRBJ2-7 NA TRBV6-1 NA CASSDRGQGAYEQYF TGTGCCAGCAGTGATAGGGGTCAGGGCGCCTACGAGCAGTACTTC
16 TRBJ1-3 NA TRBV10-2 NA CATGGVEPDSGNTIYF TGCGCCACCGGCGGGGTCGAACCGGACTCTGGAAACACCATATATTTT
18 TRBJ2-7 TRBD2 TRBV30 NA CAWSVNRRGLADPYEQYF TGTGCCTGGAGTGTCAACCGTCGGGGACTAGCGGACCCCTACGAGCAGTACTTC
14 TRBJ1-6 NA TRBV19 NA CASSIKFYNSPLHF TGTGCCAGTAGTATCAAATTTTATAATTCACCCCTCCACTTT
15 TRBJ1-2 TRBD1 TRBV4-1 NA CASSQETGDYYGYTF TGCGCCAGCAGCCAAGAAACAGGGGACTACTATGGCTACACCTTC
18 TRBJ1-5 NA TRBV6-1 NA CASSVGTPNGYSNQPQHF TGTGCCAGCAGTGTCGGGACACCGAACGGGTATAGCAATCAGCCCCAGCATTTT
13 TRBJ1-1 NA TRBV28 NA CASSLGGNTEAFF TGTGCCAGCAGTTTGGGGGGGAACACTGAAGCTTTCTTT
14 TRBJ1-1 NA TRBV6-1 NA CASSPWVGRTEAFF TGTGCCAGCAGCCCCTGGGTGGGGCGCACTGAAGCTTTCTTT
14 TRBJ1-4 NA TRBV5-5 NA CASSFRGASEKLFF TGTGCCAGCAGCTTCCGGGGGGCTAGCGAAAAACTGTTTTTT
14 TRBJ2-1 TRBD1 TRBV5-1 NA CASSAGQGGNEQFF TGCGCCAGCAGCGCGGGACAGGGGGGCAATGAGCAGTTCTTC
13 TRBJ2-7 NA TRBV9 few CASSLGQSYEQYF TGTGCCAGCAGCCTAGGACAGTCCTACGAGCAGTACTTC
16 TRBJ2-2 TRBD1 TRBV13 NA CASSPGTAANTGELFF TGTGCCAGCAGCCCCGGGACAGCCGCGAACACCGGGGAGCTGTTTTTT
21 TRBJ1-1 TRBD1 TRBV9 NA CASSPTPGGTGDLLMNTEAFF TGTGCCAGCAGCCCTACGCCTGGGGGGACAGGGGATCTTTTGATGAACACTGAAGCTTTCTTT
13 TRBJ1-5 NA TRBV6-5 NA CASSPDSYQPQHF TGTGCCAGCAGCCCGGACAGTTATCAGCCCCAGCATTTT
14 TRBJ2-7 NA TRBV5-6 NA CASSFGVDSYEQYF TGTGCCAGCAGTTTCGGAGTCGATTCCTACGAGCAGTACTTC
17 TRBJ2-1 TRBD1 TRBV7-9 NA CASSGRDRDYTYNEQFF TGTGCCAGCAGCGGGCGGGACAGGGACTACACCTACAATGAGCAGTTCTTC
13 TRBJ1-1 TRBD1 TRBV28 NA CASSLTGLTEAFF TGTGCCAGCAGCCTGACAGGGTTGACTGAAGCTTTCTTT
12 TRBJ1-1 NA TRBV19 few CASRRGGTEAFF TGTGCCAGTAGGAGGGGAGGCACTGAAGCTTTCTTT
15 TRBJ2-2 NA TRBV27 NA CASSPIFRVTGELFF TGTGCCAGCAGTCCGATCTTCAGGGTTACCGGGGAGCTGTTTTTT
12 TRBJ2-1 NA TRBV28 NA CASSFGDNEQFF TGTGCCAGCAGTTTCGGGGACAATGAGCAGTTCTTC
15 TRBJ2-3 NA TRBV13 NA CASSIGVTNTDTQYF TGTGCCAGCAGCATAGGAGTTACTAACACAGATACGCAGTATTTT
15 TRBJ2-3 TRBD2 TRBV6-5 once CASTQLAGGTDTQYF TGTGCCAGCACTCAACTAGCGGGGGGCACAGATACGCAGTATTTT
17 TRBJ2-1 TRBD2 TRBV19 NA CASSIIAGGNSYNEQFF TGTGCCAGTAGTATTATAGCGGGAGGGAATTCCTACAATGAGCAGTTCTTC
13 TRBJ2-3 TRBD2 TRBV6-6 once CASIGGRRDTQYF TGTGCCAGCATCGGCGGGAGACGGGATACGCAGTATTTT
14 TRBJ2-7 TRBD1 TRBV9 NA CASAQGDPGNEQYF TGTGCCAGCGCCCAGGGGGACCCAGGGAACGAGCAGTACTTC
13 TRBJ1-3 NA TRBV6-5 NA CASSYDGGNTIYF TGTGCCAGCAGTTACGACGGGGGAAACACCATATATTTT
15 TRBJ2-1 TRBD2 TRBV19 NA CASSPTSGAGDEQFF TGTGCCAGTAGTCCGACTAGCGGGGCCGGTGATGAGCAGTTCTTC
13 TRBJ2-1 NA TRBV29-1 NA CSVEKQVYNEQFF TGCAGCGTTGAAAAACAGGTTTACAATGAGCAGTTCTTC
14 TRBJ1-1 NA TRBV5-4 NA CASSLEQPNTEAFF TGTGCCAGCAGCCTGGAGCAACCGAACACTGAAGCTTTCTTT
15 TRBJ1-3 NA TRBV14 NA CASSQGASSGNTIYF TGTGCCAGCAGCCAAGGGGCGTCCTCTGGAAACACCATATATTTT
16 TRBJ1-6 NA TRBV6-1 NA CASSEGVWDSGSPLHF TGTGCCAGCAGTGAGGGGGTATGGGATAGCGGGTCACCCCTCCACTTT
15 TRBJ2-7 TRBD1 TRBV6-1 NA CASSEVPGQDYEQYF TGTGCCAGCAGTGAAGTTCCGGGACAGGACTACGAGCAGTACTTC
11 TRBJ2-1 NA TRBV5-6 NA CASSRGNEQFF TGTGCCAGCAGCAGGGGCAATGAGCAGTTCTTC
17 TRBJ2-1 TRBD1 TRBV9 NA CASSVTPGTGLNNEQFF TGTGCCAGCAGCGTGACCCCCGGGACAGGGTTGAACAATGAGCAGTTCTTC
13 TRBJ1-5 NA TRBV25-1 NA CASSETGTQPQHF TGTGCCAGCAGTGAGACAGGTACGCAGCCCCAGCATTTT
11 TRBJ1-1 NA TRBV14 NA CASSPGTGAFF TGTGCCAGCAGCCCAGGCACGGGGGCTTTCTTT
15 TRBJ2-5 TRBD1 TRBV7-9 NA CASSPGTGRQETQYF TGTGCCAGCAGTCCCGGGACAGGGCGTCAAGAGACCCAGTACTTC
14 TRBJ1-2 NA TRBV6-5 NA CASSYSTMTYGYTF TGTGCCAGCAGTTACTCGACTATGACTTATGGCTACACCTTC
16 TRBJ2-1 TRBD2 TRBV27 NA CASSLLAGEIYNEQFF TGTGCCAGCAGTCTCCTAGCGGGAGAAATCTACAATGAGCAGTTCTTC
16 TRBJ1-2 NA TRBV19 NA CASSIEVGQRLWGYTF TGTGCCAGTAGTATTGAAGTGGGGCAGCGACTGTGGGGCTACACCTTC
17 TRBJ1-5 NA TRBV27 NA CASSLMGGGATNQPQHF TGTGCCAGCAGTTTAATGGGCGGAGGGGCCACCAATCAGCCCCAGCATTTT
13 TRBJ1-1 NA TRBV30 NA CAWSVAGYTEAFF TGTGCCTGGAGTGTAGCGGGGTACACGGAAGCTTTCTTT